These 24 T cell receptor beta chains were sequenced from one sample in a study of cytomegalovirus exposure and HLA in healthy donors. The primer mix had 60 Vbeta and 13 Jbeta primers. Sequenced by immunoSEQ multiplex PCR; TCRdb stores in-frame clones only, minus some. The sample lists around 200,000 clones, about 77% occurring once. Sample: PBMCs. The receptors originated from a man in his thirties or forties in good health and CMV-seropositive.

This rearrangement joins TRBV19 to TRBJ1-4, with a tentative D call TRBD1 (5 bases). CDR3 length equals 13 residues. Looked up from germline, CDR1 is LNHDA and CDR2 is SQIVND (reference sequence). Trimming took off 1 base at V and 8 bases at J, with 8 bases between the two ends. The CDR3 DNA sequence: TGTGCCAGTAGTATAGCCAGGGCGGAAAAACTGTTTTTT. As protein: CASSIARAEKLFF.

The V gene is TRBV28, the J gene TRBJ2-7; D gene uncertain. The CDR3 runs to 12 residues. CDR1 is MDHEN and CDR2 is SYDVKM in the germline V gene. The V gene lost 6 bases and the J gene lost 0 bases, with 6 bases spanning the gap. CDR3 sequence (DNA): TGTGCCAGCAGAACGGGCTCCTACGAGCAGTACTTC. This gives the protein CASRTGSYEQYF.

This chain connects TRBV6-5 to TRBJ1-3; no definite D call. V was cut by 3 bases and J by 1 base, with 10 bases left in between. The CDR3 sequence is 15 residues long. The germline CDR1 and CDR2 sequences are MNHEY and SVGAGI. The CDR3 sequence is CASSYTGKSGNTIYF. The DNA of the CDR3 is TGTGCCAGCAGTTATACGGGAAAATCTGGAAACACCATATATTTT.

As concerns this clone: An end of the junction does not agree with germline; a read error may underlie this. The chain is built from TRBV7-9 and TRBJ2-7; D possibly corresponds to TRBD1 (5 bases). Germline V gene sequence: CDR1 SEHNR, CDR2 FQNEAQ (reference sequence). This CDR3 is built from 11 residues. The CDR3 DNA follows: TGTTCCAGCAGCTTGGGCCAGGGTCTGTACTTC. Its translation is CSSSLGQGLYF. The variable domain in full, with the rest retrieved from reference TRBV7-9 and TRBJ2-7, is DTGVSQNPRHKITKRGQNVTFRCDPISEHNRLYWYRQTLGQGPEFLTYFQNEAQLEKSRLLSDRFSAERPKGSFSTLEIQRTEQGDSAMYLCSSSLGQGLYFGPGTRLTVT.

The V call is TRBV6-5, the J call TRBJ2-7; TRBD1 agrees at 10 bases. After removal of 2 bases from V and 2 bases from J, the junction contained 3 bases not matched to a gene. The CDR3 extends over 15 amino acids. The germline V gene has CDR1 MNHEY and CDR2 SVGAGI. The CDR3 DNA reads TGTGCCAGCAGTTACGGACAGGGGGGGGCCTACGAGCAGTACTTC. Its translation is CASSYGQGGAYEQYF.

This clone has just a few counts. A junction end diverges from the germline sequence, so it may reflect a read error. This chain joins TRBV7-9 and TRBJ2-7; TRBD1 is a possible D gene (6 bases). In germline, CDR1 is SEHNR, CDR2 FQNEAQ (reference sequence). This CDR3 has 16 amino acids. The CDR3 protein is CSSSRNPTGNPHEQYF. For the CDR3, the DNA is TGTTCCAGCAGCCGAAATCCTACAGGGAACCCCCACGAGCAGTACTTC.

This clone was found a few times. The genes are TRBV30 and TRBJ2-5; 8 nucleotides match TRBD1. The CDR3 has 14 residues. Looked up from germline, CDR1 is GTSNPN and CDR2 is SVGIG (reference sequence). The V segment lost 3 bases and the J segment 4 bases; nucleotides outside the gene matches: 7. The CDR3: CAWSRDRGGETQYF. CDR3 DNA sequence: TGTGCCTGGAGCCGCGACAGGGGAGGAGAGACCCAGTACTTC.

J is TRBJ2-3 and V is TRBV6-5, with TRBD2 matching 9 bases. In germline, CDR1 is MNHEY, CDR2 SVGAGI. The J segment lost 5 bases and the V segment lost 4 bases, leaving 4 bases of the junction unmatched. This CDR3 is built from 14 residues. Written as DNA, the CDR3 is TGTGCCAGCAGTTTAGGACTAGCGTTAGATACGCAGTATTTT. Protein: CASSLGLALDTQYF.

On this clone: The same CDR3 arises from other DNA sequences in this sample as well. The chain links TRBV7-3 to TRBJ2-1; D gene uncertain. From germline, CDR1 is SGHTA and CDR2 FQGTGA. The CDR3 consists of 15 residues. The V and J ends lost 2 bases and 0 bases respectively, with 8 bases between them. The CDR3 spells CASSLVWSSYNEQFF. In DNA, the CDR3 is TGTGCCAGCAGCTTAGTATGGAGCTCCTACAATGAGCAGTTCTTC.

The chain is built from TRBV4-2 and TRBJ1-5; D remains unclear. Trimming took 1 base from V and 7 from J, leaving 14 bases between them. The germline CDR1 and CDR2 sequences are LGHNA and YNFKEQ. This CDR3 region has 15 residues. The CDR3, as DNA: TGTGCCAGCAGCCAAGTCGGGATAGGAGGACAGCCCCAGCATTTT. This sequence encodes CASSQVGIGGQPQHF.

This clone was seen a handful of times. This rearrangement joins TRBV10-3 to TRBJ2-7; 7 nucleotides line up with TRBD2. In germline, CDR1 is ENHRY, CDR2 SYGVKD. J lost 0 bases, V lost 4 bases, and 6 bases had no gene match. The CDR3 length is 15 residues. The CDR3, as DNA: TGTGCCATCAGTGGGGGAGGGGAGAGCTCCTACGAGCAGTACTTC. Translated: CAISGGGESSYEQYF.

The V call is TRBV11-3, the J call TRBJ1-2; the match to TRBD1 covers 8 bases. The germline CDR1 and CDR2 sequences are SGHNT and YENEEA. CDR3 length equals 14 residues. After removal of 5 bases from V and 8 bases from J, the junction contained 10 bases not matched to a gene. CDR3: CASSLAGGSGGYTF. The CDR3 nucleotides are TGTGCCAGCAGCCTGGCAGGGGGCTCGGGCGGCTACACCTTC.

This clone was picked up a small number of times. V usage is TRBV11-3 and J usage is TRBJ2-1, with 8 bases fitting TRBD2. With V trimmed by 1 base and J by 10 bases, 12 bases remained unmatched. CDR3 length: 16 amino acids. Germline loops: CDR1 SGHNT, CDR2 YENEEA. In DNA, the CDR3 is TGTGCCAGCAGCTTAGCAGCGGGAGTGGGGGGTACGGAGCAGTTCTTC. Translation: CASSLAAGVGGTEQFF.

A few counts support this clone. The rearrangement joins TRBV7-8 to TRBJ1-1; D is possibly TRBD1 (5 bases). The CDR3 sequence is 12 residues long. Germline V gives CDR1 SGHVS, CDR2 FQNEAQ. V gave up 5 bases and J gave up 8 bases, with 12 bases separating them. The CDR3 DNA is TGTGCCAGCAGCCGAAGGGGCCCCGAAGCTTTCTTT. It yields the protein CASSRRGPEAFF.

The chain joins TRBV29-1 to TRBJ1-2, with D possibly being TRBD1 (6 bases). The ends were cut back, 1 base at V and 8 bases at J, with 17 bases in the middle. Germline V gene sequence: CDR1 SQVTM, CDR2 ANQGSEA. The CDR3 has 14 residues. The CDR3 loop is CSVEGDTLKVGYTF. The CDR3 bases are TGCAGCGTTGAAGGGGACACCCTTAAGGTCGGCTACACCTTC.

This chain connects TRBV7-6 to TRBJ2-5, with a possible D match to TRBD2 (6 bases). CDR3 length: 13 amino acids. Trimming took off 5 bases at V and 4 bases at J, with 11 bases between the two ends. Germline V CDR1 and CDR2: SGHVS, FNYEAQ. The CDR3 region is CASSQGLRETQYF. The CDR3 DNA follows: TGTGCCAGCAGCCAGGGACTCCGAGAGACCCAGTACTTC.

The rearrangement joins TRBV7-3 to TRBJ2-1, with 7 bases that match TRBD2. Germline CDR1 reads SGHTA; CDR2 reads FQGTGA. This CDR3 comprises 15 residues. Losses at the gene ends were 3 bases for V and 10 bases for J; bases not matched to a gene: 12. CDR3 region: CASSFKGGGSREQFF. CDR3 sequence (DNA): TGTGCCAGCAGCTTCAAGGGCGGCGGGAGCCGGGAGCAGTTCTTC.

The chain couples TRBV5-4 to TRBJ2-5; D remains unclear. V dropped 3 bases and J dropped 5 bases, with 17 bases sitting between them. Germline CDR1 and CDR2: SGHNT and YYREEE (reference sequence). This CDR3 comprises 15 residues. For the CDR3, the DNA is TGTGCCAGCAGCTCGGGTACCGGGTCCTTCGAGACCCAGTACTTC. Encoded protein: CASSSGTGSFETQYF.

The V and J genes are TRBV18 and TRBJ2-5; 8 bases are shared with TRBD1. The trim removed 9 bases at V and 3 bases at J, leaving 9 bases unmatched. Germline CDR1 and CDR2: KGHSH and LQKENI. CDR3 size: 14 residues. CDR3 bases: TGTGCCAGTACGACAGGGGTAATTAAAGAGACCCAGTACTTC. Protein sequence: CASTTGVIKETQYF.

The CDR3 nucleotides read TGTGCCAGCAGCTTGTCAGTTGCGGGATCCTACAATGAGCAGTTCTTC. Translated: CASSLSVAGSYNEQFF. The chain employs TRBV5-4 and TRBJ2-1; the D gene is possibly TRBD2 (6 bases). With 1 base removed from V and 1 base from J, the gap between germline ends came to 12 bases. CDR1 and CDR2 from the germline V gene are SGHNT and YYREEE (reference sequence). The CDR3 runs 16 residues.

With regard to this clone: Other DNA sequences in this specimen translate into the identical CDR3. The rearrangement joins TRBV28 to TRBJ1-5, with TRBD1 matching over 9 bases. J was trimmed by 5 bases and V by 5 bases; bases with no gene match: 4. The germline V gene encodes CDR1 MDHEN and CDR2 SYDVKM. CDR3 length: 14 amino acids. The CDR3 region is CASSTGTGHQPQHF. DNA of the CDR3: TGTGCCAGCAGTACCGGGACAGGGCATCAGCCCCAGCATTTT.

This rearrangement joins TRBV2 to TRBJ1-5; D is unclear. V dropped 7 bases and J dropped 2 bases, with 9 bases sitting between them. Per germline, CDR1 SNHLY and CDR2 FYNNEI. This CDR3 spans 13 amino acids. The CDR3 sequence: CASTSGGNQPQHF. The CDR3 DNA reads TGTGCCAGCACTTCTGGAGGCAATCAGCCCCAGCATTTT.

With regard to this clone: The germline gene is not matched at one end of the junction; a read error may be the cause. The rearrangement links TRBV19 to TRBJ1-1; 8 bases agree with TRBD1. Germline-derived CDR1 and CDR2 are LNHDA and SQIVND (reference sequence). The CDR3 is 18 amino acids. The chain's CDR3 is CASSTNRGKLLMNIEAFF. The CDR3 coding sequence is TGTGCCAGTAGTACCAACAGGGGGAAGCTACTAATGAACATTGAAGCTTTCTTT.

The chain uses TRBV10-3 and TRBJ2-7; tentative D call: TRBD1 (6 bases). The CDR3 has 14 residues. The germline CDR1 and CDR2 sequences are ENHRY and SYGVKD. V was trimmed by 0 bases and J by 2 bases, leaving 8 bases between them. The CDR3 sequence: CAISESAGAYEQYF. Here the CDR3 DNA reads TGTGCCATCAGTGAGTCCGCAGGGGCCTACGAGCAGTACTTC.